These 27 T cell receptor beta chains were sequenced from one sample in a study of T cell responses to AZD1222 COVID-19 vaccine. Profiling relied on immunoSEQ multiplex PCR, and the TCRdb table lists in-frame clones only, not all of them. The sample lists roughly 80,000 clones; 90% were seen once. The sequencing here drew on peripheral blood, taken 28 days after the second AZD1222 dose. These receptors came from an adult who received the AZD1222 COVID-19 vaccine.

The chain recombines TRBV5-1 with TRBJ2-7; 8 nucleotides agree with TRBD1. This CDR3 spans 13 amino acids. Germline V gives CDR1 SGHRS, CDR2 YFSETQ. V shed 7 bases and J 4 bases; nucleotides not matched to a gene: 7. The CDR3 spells CASRGQGAYEQYF. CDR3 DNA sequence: TGCGCCAGCCGGGGCCAGGGGGCTTACGAGCAGTACTTC.

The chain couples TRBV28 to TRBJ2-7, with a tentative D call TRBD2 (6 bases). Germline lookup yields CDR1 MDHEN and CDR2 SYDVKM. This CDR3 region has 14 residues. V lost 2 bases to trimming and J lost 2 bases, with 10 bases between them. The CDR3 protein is CASSLLGLTYEQYF. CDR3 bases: TGTGCCAGCAGTTTACTCGGACTAACCTACGAGCAGTACTTC.

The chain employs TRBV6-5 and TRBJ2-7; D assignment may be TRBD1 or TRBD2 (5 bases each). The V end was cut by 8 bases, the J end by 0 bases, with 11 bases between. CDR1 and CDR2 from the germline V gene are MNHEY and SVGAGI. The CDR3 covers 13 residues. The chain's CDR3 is CASSGTDSYEQYF. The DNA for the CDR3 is TGTGCCAGCTCCGGGACGGACTCCTACGAGCAGTACTTC.

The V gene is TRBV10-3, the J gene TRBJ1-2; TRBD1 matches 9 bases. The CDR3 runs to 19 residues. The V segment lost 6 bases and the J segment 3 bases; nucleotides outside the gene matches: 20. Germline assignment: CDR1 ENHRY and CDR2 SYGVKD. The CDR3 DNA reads TGTGCCATCAGAACTCACGGGGGGACAGGGATCCATGACTACTATGGCTACACCTTC. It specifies CAIRTHGGTGIHDYYGYTF.

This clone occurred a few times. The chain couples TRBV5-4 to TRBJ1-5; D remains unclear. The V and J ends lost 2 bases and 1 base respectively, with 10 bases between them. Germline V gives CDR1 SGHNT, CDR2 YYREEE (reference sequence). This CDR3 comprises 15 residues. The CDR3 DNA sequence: TGTGCCAGCAGCTTCTTCCGGGGAAGCAATCAGCCCCAGCATTTT. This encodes CASSFFRGSNQPQHF.

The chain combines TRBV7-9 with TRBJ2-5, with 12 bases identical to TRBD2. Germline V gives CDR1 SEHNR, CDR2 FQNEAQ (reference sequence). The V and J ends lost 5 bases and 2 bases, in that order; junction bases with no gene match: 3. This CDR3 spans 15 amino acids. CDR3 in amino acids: CASSRTSGEQETQYF. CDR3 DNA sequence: TGTGCCAGCAGCCGGACTAGCGGGGAGCAAGAGACCCAGTACTTC.

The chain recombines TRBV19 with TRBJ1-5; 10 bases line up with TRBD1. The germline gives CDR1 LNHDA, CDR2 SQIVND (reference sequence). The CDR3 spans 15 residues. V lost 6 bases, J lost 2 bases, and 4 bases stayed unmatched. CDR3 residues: CASSRDRGGNQPQHF. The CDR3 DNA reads TGTGCCAGTAGCAGGGACAGGGGTGGCAATCAGCCCCAGCATTTT.

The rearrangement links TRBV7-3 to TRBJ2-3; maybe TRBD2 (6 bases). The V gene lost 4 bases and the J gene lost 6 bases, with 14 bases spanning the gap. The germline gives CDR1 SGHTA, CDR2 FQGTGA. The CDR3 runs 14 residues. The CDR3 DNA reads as TGTGCCAGCAGCTCAATGGGGGACTGGGATACGCAGTATTTT. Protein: CASSSMGDWDTQYF.

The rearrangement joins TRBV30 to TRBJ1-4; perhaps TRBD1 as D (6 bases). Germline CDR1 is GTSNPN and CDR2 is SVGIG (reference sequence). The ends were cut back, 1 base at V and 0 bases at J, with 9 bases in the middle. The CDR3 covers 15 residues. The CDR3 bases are TGTGCCTGGAGTGCCACAGGGTCAACTAATGAAAAACTGTTTTTT. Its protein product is CAWSATGSTNEKLFF.

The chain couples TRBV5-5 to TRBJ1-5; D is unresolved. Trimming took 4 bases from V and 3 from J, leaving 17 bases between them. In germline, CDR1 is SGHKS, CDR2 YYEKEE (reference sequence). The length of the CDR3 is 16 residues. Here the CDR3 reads CASSPWGGSNNQPQHF. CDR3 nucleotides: TGTGCCAGCAGCCCCTGGGGAGGGTCGAACAATCAGCCCCAGCATTTT.

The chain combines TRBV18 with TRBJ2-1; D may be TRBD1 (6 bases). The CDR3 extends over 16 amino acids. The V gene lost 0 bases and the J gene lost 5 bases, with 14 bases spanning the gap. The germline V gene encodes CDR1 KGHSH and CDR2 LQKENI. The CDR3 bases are TGTGCCAGCTCACCACCCCGCAGGGGCCCCGACAATGAGCAGTTCTTC. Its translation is CASSPPRRGPDNEQFF. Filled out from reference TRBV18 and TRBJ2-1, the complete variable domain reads NAGVMQNPRHLVRRRGQEARLRCSPMKGHSHVYWYRQLPEEGLKFMVYLQKENIIDESGMPKERFSAEFPKEGPSILRIQQVVRGDSAAYFCASSPPRRGPDNEQFFGPGTRLTVL.

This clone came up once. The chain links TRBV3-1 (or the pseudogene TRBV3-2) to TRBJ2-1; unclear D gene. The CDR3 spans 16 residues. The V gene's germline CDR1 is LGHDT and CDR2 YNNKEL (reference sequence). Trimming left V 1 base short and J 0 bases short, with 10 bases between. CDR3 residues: CASSQGAESSYNEQFF. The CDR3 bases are TGTGCCAGCAGCCAAGGGGCTGAAAGCTCCTACAATGAGCAGTTCTTC.

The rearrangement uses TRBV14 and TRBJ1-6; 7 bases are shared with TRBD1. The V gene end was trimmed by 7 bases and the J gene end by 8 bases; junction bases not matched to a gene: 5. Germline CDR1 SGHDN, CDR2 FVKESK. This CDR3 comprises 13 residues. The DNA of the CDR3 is TGTGCCAGCACTGAGCAGGGGGATTCACCCCTCCACTTT. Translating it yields CASTEQGDSPLHF.

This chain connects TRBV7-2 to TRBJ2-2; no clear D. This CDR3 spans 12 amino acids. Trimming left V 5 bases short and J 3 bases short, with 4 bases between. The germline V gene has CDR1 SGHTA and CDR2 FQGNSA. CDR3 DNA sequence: TGTGCCAGCAGCCGATACACCGGGGAGCTGTTTTTT. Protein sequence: CASSRYTGELFF.

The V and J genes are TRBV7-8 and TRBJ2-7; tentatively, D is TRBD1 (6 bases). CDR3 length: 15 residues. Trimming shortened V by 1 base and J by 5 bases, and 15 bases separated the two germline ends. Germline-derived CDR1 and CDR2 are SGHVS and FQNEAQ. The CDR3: CASSLVQGRENEQYF. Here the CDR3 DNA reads TGTGCCAGCAGCTTAGTACAGGGACGGGAAAACGAGCAGTACTTC.

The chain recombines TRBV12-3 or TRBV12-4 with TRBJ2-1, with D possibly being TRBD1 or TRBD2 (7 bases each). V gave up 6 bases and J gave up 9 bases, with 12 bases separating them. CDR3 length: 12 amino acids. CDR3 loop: CASSPGGVEQFF. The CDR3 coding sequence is TGTGCCAGCAGCCCAGGGGGGGTTGAGCAGTTCTTC.

The CDR3 nucleotides read TGTGCCAGCAGTTACTCGAACCAGGGGTCCCACGAGCAGTACTTC. It is translated as CASSYSNQGSHEQYF. This chain connects TRBV6-5 to TRBJ2-7; D is perhaps TRBD1 (6 bases). This CDR3 contains 15 residues. V shed 0 bases and J shed 5 bases, with 14 bases lying between them. The germline CDR1 and CDR2 sequences are MNHEY and SVGAGI.

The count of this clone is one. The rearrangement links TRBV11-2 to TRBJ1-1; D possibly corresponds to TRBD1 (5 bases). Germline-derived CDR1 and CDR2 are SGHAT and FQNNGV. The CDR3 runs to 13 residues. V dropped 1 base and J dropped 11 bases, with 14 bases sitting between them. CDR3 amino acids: CASSLGGGRVAFF. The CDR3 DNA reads TGTGCCAGCAGCTTAGGGGGGGGGAGAGTGGCTTTCTTT.

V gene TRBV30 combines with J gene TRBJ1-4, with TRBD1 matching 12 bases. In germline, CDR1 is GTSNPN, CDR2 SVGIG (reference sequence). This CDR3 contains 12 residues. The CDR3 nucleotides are TGTGCTTGCGGGACAGGGGGCGAAAAACTGTTTTTT. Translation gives CACGTGGEKLFF.

This CDR3 reads CASSPVGRNTEAFF. For the CDR3, the DNA is TGTGCCAGCAGCCCAGTAGGCAGAAACACTGAAGCTTTCTTT. V usage is TRBV9 and J usage is TRBJ1-1; no definite D call. The CDR3 is 14 residues long. Per the germline V gene, CDR1 is SGDLS and CDR2 is YYNGEE. The V gene lost 4 bases and the J gene lost 2 bases, with 12 bases spanning the gap.

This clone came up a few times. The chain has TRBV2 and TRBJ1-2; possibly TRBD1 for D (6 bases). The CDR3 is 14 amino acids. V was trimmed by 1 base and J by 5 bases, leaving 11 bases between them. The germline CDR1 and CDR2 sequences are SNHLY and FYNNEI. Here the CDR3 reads CASSEVGDIYGYTF. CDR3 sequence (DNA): TGTGCCAGCAGTGAAGTGGGGGACATTTATGGCTACACCTTC. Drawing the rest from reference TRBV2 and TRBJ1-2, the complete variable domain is EPEVTQTPSHQVTQMGQEVILRCVPISNHLYFYWYRQILGQKVEFLVSFYNNEISEKSEIFDDQFSVERPDGSNFTLKIRSTKLEDSAMYFCASSEVGDIYGYTFGSGTRLTVV.

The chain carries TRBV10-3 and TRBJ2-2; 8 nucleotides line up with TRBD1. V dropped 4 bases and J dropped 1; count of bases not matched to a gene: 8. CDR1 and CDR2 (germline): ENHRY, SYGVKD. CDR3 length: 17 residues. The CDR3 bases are TGTGCCATCAGTGGGTGGGGACAGGCCGTGAACACCGGGGAGCTGTTTTTT. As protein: CAISGWGQAVNTGELFF.

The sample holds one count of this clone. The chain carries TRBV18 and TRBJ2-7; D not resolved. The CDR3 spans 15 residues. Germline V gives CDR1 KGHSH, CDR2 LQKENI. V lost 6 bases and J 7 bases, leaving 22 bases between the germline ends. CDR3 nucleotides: TGTGCCAGCTCGCCCCAATCTCCTGGAACAACGGAGCAGTACTTC. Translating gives CASSPQSPGTTEQYF.

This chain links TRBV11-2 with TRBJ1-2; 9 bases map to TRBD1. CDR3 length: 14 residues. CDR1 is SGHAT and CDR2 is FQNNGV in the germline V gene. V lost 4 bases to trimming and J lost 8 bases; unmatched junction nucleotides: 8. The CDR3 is CASSSTTGQGGYTF. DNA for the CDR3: TGTGCCAGCAGCTCAACGACGGGACAGGGAGGCTACACCTTC.

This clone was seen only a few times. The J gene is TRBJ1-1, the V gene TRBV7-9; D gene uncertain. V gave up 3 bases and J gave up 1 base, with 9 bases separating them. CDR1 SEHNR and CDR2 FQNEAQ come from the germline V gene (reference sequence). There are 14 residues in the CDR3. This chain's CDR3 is CASSLAEANTEAFF. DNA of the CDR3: TGTGCCAGCAGCTTGGCGGAGGCGAACACTGAAGCTTTCTTT.

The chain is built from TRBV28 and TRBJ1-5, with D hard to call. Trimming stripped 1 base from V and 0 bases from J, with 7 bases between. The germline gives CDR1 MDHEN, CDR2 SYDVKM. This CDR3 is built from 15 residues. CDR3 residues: CASSLYGNSNQPQHF. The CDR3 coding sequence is TGTGCCAGCAGTTTATACGGAAATAGCAATCAGCCCCAGCATTTT. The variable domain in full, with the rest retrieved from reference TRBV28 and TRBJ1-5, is DVKVTQSSRYLVKRTGEKVFLECVQDMDHENMFWYRQDPGLGLRLIYFSYDVKMKEKGDIPEGYSVSREKKERFSLILESASTNQTSMYLCASSLYGNSNQPQHFGDGTRLSIL.

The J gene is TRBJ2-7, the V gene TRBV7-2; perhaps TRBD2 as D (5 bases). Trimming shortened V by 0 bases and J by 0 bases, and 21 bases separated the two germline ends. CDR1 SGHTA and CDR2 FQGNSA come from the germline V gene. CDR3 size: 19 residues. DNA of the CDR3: TGTGCCAGCAGCTTAGCGGGCGGTCTCGGGGTCCCCTACTCCTACGAGCAGTACTTC. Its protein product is CASSLAGGLGVPYSYEQYF.